This T cell receptor (beta chain) derives from a study of T cell responses to AZD1222 COVID-19 vaccine (dated by TCRdb to the early 2020s). Notes on the research overall: A total of approximately 240 trial participants underwent TCR sequencing, of whom some 210 received two doses of AZD1222 and around 26 received two doses of the MenACWY control vaccine. Trial participants were enrolled by age into 18-55, 56-69 and 70-plus year subgroups, with roughly 150, 30 and 60 TCR-sequenced participants respectively.

The intended sense of this specimen's time point label: about 28 days (+/-7) after the second vaccine dose. The treatment or condition label here, explained by the study, means: meningococcal conjugate vaccine given as trial control. Vaccinee samples were obtained from the UK trials COV001 and COV002, which included a single-blind randomized controlled phase 2/3 trial of AZD1222 (ChAdOx1 nCoV-19) in healthy adults. Trial participant PBMC samples were collected at day 0 and day 28 after the second dose for TCRbeta chain sequencing. To note about this clone: Its target antigen remains unknown. It has no much larger one-base neighbor in the sample; base qualities were not kept.

The CDR3 regions of human TCRbeta chains were analyzed by immunosequencing. On the authors' methods: TCRs in the repertoires were matched against a reference library of SARS-CoV-2-specific TCRs that had been generated with the MIRA antigen-specificity platform. Breadth was defined as the fraction of unique TCRs that were SARS-CoV-2-associated. Depth was defined as the fraction of total T cells that were SARS-CoV-2-associated. Using the MIRA data, each spike-specific TCR was assigned both to the spike region to which the TCR was reactive and to a CD4 or CD8 class. Log10-transformed breadth and depth values were compared by one-way ANOVA with Sidak's multiple comparisons tests. TCRdb obtained this table from immuneACCESS and retained in-frame rearrangements with V and J assigned. These tables miss some clones; where compared with another copy, unresolved V genes account for less than half of the shortfall, and the remainder is unexplained. V and J calls and clone size follow that table, whereas D and trimming were derived from the DNA. The sample table records roughly 72,000 clones; 88% of these occur just once. In total, the top ten clones hold roughly 10% of the sample.

General conclusions and limits of the study: In the small 56-69-year group, the increase in depth fell short of significance, most likely because of low power. Participants were mostly white British and included more females than males, and it was suggested by the authors that clonal diversity may have been underestimated. Reportedly, almost half of the unique spike-specific TCRs recognized epitopes lying outside the regions that are mutated in the B.1.351 and B.1.1.7 variants. After two AZD1222 doses, both the breadth and the depth of spike-specific TCRs were significantly higher than at day 0 and than in MenACWY recipients. The whole spike protein was spanned by vaccine-associated CD4 TCRs, and dominant responses were seen in regions 160-218 and 743-854. Because no samples from the day 14 peak response were available, repertoires could be characterized only after the peak T cell response. Conclusions about previously exposed vaccinees are limited, since just six or seven AZD1222 recipients were seropositive for SARS-CoV-2 at baseline.

The sample here was peripheral blood, taken 28 days after the second dose of the MenACWY control vaccine. The clonotype was recovered from an adult who received the MenACWY meningococcal vaccine as a control.

The CDR3 reads as follows: CASRPESGGSETQYF. The bases are TGTGCCAGCAGGCCCGAAAGCGGGGGCTCGGAGACCCAGTACTTC. The sequence joins TRBV2 to TRBJ2-5, with 8 junctional bases fitting TRBD2. Trimming leaves V shorter by 6 bases and J shorter by 5 bases, with the junction holding 11 bases beyond the gene matches. The CDR3, cysteine through phenylalanine, is 15 amino acids long. Only the CDR3 part of the read is kept: 45 bases, read in frame from the first base. CDR1 and CDR2 (SNHLY, FYNNEI) derive from the germline V gene.